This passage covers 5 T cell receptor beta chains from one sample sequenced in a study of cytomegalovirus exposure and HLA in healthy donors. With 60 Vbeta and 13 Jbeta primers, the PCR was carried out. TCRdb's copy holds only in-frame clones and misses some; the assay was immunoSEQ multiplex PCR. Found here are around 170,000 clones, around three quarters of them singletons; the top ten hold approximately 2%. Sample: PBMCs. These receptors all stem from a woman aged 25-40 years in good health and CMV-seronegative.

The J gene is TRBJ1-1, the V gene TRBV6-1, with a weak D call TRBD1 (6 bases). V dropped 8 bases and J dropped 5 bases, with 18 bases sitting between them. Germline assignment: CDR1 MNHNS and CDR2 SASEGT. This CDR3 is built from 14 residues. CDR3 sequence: CASRDTGRKTEAFF. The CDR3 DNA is TGTGCCAGCCGGGACACTGGGCGGAAGACTGAAGCTTTCTTT.

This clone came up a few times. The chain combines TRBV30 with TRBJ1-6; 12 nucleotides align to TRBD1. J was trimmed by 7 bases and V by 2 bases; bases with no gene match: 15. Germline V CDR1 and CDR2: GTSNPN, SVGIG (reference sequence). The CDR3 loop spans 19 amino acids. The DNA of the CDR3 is TGTGCCTGGAGTCCCGATCCGGGACAGGGGGCCTCCTGGAATTCACCCCTCCACTTT. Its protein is CAWSPDPGQGASWNSPLHF.

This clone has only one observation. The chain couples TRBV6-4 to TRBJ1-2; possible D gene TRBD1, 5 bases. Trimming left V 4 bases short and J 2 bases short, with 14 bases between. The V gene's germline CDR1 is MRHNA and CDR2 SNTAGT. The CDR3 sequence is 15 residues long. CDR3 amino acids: CASSAIGGSNYGYTF. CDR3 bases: TGTGCCAGCAGTGCCATCGGGGGGTCCAACTATGGCTACACCTTC.

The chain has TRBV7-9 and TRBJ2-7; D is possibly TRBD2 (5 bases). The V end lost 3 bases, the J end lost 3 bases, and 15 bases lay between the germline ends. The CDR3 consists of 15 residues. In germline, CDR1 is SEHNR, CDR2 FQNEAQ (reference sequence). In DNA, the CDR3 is TGTGCCAGCAGCTTCAGAGGGCGGCCCGACTACGAGCAGTACTTC. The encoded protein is CASSFRGRPDYEQYF. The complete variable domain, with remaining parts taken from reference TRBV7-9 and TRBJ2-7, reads DTGVSQNPRHKITKRGQNVTFRCDPISEHNRLYWYRQTLGQGPEFLTYFQNEAQLEKSRLLSDRFSAERPKGSFSTLEIQRTEQGDSAMYLCASSFRGRPDYEQYFGPGTRLTVT.

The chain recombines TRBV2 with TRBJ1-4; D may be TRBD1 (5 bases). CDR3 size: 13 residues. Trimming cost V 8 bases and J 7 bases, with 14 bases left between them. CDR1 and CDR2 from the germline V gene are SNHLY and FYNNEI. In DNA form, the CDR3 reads TGTGCCAGCCTGCAGGGATTCGGTGAAAAACTGTTTTTT. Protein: CASLQGFGEKLFF.